In this sample, the clone carrying this T cell receptor (beta chain) turned up many times. Amplified regions were TCR beta CDR3 sequences from RNA transcripts. RT-PCR in the first round (using the HTBI primer set) targeted the TCR CDR3. TCRdb fed the multiplex PCR reads into MiXCR, producing one record per CDR3 protein. In the table there are roughly 240,000 distinct CDR3 sequences, 15% to 20% of which are singletons. The sample belongs to a study of T cells in Graves' hyperthyroidism and ophthalmopathy. The receptor was isolated from a woman aged 18-29 years with Graves' ophthalmopathy. Material: blood.

CDR3 nucleotides: TGCAGCGCGATTTTAACCGGGAATTGGTACGAGCAGTACTTC. Protein product: CSAILTGNWYEQYF. J is TRBJ2-7 and V is TRBV29-1; the D gene is possibly TRBD2 (5 bases). This CDR3 is built from 14 residues. The V gene lost 7 bases and the J gene lost 4 bases, with 20 bases spanning the gap. CDR1 is SQVTM, CDR2 ANQGSEA, per germline.